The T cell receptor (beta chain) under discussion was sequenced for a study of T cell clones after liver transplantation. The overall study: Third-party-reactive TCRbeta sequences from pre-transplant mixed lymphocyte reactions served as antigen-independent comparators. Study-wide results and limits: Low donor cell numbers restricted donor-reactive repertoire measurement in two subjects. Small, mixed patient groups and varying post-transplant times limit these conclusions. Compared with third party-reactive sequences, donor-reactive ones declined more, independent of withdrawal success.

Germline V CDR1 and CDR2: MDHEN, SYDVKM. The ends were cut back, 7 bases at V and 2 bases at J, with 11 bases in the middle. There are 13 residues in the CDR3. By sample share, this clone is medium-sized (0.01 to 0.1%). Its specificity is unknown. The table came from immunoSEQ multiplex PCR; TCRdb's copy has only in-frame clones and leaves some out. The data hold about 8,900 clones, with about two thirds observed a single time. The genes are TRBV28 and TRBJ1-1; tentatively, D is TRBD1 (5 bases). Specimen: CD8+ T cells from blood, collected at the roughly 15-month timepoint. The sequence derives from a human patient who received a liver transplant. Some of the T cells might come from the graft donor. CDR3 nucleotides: TGTGCCAGCATGGTAAGGGGAAACACTGAAGCTTTCTTT. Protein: CASMVRGNTEAFF.